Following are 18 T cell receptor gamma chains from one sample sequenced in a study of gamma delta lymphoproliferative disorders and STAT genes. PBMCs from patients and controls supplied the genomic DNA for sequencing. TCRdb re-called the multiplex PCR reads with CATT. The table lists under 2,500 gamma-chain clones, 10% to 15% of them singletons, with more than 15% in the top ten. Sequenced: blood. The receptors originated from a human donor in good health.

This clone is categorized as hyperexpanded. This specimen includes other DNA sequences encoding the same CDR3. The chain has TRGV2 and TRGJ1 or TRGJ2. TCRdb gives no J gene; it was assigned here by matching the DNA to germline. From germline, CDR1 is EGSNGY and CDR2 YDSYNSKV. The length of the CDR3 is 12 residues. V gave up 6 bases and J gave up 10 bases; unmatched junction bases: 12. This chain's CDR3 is CATWLGRGKKLF. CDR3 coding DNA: TGTGCCACCTGGCTCGGGCGGGGGAAGAAACTCTTT.

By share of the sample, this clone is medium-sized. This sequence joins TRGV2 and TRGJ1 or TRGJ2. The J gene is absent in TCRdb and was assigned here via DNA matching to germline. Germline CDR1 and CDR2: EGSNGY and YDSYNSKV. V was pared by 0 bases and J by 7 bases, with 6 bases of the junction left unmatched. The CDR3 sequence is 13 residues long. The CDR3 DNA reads TGTGCCACCTGGGACGGGCCTATATATAAGAAACTCTTT. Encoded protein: CATWDGPIYKKLF.

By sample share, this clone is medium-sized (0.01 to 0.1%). This CDR3 reads CATWDLTGKKLF. Here the CDR3 DNA reads TGTGCCACCTGGGATTTAACCGGGAAGAAACTCTTT. V is TRGV8 and J is TRGJ1 or TRGJ2. No J gene was available from TCRdb, and it was assigned here by a germline match of the DNA. J lost 10 bases, V lost 3 bases, and 9 bases had no gene match. This CDR3 region has 12 residues. CDR1 and CDR2 from the germline V gene are VENAVY and YDSYNSRV.

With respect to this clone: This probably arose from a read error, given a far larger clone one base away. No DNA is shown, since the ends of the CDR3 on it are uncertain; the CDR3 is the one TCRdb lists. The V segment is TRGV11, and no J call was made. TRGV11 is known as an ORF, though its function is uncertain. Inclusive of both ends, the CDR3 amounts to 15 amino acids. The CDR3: CTTVPAGLGGLIKTF.

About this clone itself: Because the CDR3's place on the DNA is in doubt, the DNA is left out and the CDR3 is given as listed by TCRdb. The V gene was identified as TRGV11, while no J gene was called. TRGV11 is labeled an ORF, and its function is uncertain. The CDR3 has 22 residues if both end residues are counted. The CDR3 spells CACWSRRGIIIIRNSLAVEQHF.

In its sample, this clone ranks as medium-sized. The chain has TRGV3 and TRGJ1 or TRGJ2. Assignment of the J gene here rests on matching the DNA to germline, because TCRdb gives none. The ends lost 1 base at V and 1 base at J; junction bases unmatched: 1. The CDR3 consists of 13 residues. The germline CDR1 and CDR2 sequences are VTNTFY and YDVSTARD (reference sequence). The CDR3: CATWDSNYYKKLF. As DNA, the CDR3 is TGTGCCACCTGGGACAGTAATTATTATAAGAAACTCTTT.

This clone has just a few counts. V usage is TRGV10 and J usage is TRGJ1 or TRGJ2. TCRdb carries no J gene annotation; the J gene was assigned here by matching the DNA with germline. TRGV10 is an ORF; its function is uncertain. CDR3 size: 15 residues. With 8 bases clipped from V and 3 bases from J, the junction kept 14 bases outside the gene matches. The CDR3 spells CAAWDSRRGYYKKLF. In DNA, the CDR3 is TGTGCTGCGTGGGATTCAAGGAGGGGTTATTATAAGAAACTCTTT.

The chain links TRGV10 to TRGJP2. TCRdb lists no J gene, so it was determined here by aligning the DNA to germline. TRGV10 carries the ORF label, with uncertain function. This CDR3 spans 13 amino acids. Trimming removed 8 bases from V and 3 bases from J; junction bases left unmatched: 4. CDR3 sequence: CAAWMGSDWIKTF. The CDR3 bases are TGTGCTGCGTGGATGGGTAGTGATTGGATCAAGACGTTT.

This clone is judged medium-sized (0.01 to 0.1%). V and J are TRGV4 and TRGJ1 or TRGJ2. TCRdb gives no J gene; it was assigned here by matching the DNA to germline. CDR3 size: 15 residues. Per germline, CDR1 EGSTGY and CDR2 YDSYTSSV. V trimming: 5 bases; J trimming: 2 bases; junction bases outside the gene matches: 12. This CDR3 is CATWGSAVDYYKKLF. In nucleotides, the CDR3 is TGTGCCACCTGGGGCTCCGCCGTCGATTATTATAAGAAACTCTTT.

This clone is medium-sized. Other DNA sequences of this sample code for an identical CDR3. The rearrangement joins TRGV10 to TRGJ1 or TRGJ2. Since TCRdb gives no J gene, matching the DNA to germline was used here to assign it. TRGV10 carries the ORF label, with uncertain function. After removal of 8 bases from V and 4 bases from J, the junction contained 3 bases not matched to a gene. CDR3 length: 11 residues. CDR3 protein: CAAWAYYKKLF. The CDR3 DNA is TGTGCTGCGTGGGCGTATTATAAGAAACTCTTT.

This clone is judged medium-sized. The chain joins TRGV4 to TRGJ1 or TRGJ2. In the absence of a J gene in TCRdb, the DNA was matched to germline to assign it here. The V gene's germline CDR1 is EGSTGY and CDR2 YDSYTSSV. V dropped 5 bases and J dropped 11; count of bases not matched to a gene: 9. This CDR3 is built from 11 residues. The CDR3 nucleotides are TGTGCCACCTGGGCGTCGGGCGAGAAACTCTTT. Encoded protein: CATWASGEKLF.

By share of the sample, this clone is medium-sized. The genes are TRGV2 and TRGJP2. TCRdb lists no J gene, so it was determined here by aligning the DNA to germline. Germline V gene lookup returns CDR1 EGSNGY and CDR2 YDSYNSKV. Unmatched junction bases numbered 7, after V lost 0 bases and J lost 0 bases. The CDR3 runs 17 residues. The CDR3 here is CATWDGPCDSSDWIKTF. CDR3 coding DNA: TGTGCCACCTGGGACGGGCCTTGTGATAGTAGTGATTGGATCAAGACGTTT.

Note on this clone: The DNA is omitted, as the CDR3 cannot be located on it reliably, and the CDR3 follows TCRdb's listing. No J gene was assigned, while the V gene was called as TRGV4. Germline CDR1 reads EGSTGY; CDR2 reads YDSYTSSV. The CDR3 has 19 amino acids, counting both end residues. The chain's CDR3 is CATWDGGGIRNSLAVEQHF.

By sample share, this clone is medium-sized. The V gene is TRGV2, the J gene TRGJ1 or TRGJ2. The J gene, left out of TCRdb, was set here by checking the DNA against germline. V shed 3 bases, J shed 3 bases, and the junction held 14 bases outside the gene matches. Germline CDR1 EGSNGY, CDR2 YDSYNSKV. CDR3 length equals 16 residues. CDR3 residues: CATWDWTAGAYYKKLF. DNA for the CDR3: TGTGCCACCTGGGACTGGACGGCAGGGGCTTATTATAAGAAACTCTTT.

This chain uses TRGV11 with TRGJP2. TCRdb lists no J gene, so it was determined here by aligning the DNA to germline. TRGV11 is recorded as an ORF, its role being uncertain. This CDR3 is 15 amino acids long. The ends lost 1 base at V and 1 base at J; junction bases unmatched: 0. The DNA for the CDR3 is TGTGCCTGCTGGATTAGGCATAGTAGTGATTGGATCAAGACGTTT. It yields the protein CACWIRHSSDWIKTF.

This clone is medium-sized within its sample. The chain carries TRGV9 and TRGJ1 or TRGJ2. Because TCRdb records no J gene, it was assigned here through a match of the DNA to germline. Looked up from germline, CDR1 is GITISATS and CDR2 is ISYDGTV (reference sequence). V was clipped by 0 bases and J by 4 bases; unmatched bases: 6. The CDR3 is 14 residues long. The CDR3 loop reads CALWEVVQYYKKLF. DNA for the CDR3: TGTGCCTTGTGGGAGGTGGTTCAATATTATAAGAAACTCTTT.

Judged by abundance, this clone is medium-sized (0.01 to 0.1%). The CDR3 loop reads CATWDRPHSYKKLF. DNA for the CDR3: TGTGCCACCTGGGATAGGCCCCATTCCTATAAGAAACTCTTT. The rearrangement links TRGV8 to TRGJ1 or TRGJ2. The J gene was missing in TCRdb and was found by matching the end of the DNA to germline. This CDR3 comprises 14 residues. The V segment lost 0 bases and the J segment 7 bases; nucleotides outside the gene matches: 9. Germline V gives CDR1 VENAVY, CDR2 YDSYNSRV.

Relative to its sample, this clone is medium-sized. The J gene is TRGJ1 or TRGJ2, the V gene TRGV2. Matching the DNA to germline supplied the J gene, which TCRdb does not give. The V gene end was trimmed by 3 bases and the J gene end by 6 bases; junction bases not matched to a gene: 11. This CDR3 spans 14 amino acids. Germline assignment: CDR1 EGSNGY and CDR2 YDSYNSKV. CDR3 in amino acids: CATWDNNAGYKKLF. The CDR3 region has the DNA TGTGCCACCTGGGACAACAACGCGGGTTATAAGAAACTCTTT.